The 10 T cell receptor beta chains presented below share a single source sample, sequenced in a study of blood T cells in healthy people across ages. Primers used in a second PCR of roughly 6 to 11 cycles were a sample-barcoded 5' primer and a J-beta primer mix. TCRdb re-called the 5' RACE reads through MiXCR, storing one row per CDR3 protein. The table lists some 1 million distinct CDR3 sequences, around 45% of them singletons. Sample: blood. These receptors all stem from a woman aged 60-75 years in good health.

This chain connects TRBV24-1 to TRBJ2-5; 9 bases line up with TRBD1. Germline V gene sequence: CDR1 KGHDR, CDR2 SFDVKD. CDR3 length equals 14 residues. With V trimmed by 4 bases and J by 5 bases, 4 bases remained unmatched. In DNA, the CDR3 is TGTGCCACCAGTGACGAGGACAGGGGCGAGACCCAGTACTTC. This translates into CATSDEDRGETQYF.

The sample holds a few counts of this clonotype. The chain couples TRBV27 to TRBJ1-2; D gene uncertain. The CDR3 sequence is 13 residues long. Trimming pared 5 bases from V and 2 bases from J, leaving 9 bases between. Germline loops: CDR1 MNHEY, CDR2 SMNVEV (reference sequence). CDR3 in DNA: TGTGCCAGCAGTCGCGACAACAACTATGGCTACACCTTC. Amino acid sequence: CASSRDNNYGYTF.

J is TRBJ2-3 and V is TRBV28; the match to TRBD2 covers 9 bases. Looked up from germline, CDR1 is MDHEN and CDR2 is SYDVKM. This CDR3 spans 12 amino acids. The ends lost 4 bases at V and 12 bases at J; junction bases unmatched: 5. The CDR3 nucleotides are TGTGCCAGCAGTTCGGCGGGACTAGCCCAGTATTTT. It is translated as CASSSAGLAQYF.

This clonotype was observed a handful of times. The J gene is TRBJ2-7, the V gene TRBV29-1; the match to TRBD1 covers 7 bases. The CDR3 consists of 14 residues. V lost 4 bases, J lost 6 bases, and 12 bases stayed unmatched. CDR1 SQVTM and CDR2 ANQGSEA come from the germline V gene. The CDR3 reads CSVGRGGAGREQYF. In DNA, the CDR3 is TGCAGCGTTGGAAGAGGGGGCGCGGGTCGCGAGCAGTACTTC.

The chain employs TRBV4-1 and TRBJ2-7, with a possible D match to TRBD1 (5 bases). V was shortened by 1 base and J by 4 bases, with 11 bases between the two germline ends. The CDR3 is 14 residues long. CDR1 is MGHRA, CDR2 YSYEKL, per germline. CDR3 in amino acids: CASSQGGRDYEQYF. DNA for the CDR3: TGCGCCAGCAGCCAAGGGGGCAGAGATTACGAGCAGTACTTC.

V gene TRBV27 combines with J gene TRBJ2-7, with 7 bases that match TRBD1. With 8 bases clipped from V and 2 bases from J, the junction kept 12 bases outside the gene matches. CDR3 length equals 15 residues. Germline-derived CDR1 and CDR2 are MNHEY and SMNVEV (reference sequence). The CDR3 loop is CASRPGTANAYEQYF. The CDR3 coding sequence is TGTGCCAGCCGACCTGGGACAGCGAACGCCTACGAGCAGTACTTC.

For the CDR3, the DNA is TGCAGTGCCGGACGGGCTAGCGGGAATTCCTACGAGCAGTACTTC. This sequence encodes CSAGRASGNSYEQYF. The chain uses TRBV20-1 and TRBJ2-7, with 9 bases identical to TRBD2. CDR1 DFQATT and CDR2 SNEGSKA come from the germline V gene (reference sequence). The CDR3 is 15 amino acids. Trimming cost V 6 bases and J 1 base; bases outside gene matches: 10.

CDR3 amino acids: CSATLVRSMGNEQFF. Written as DNA, the CDR3 is TGCAGTGCCACCTTGGTAAGATCGATGGGCAATGAGCAGTTCTTC. The chain joins TRBV20-1 to TRBJ2-1; D unresolved. This CDR3 contains 15 residues. The V gene lost 6 bases and the J gene lost 6 bases, with 21 bases spanning the gap. Germline V gives CDR1 DFQATT, CDR2 SNEGSKA (reference sequence).

The J gene is TRBJ1-5, the V gene TRBV14; TRBD1 aligns across 7 bases. Germline CDR1 is SGHDN and CDR2 is FVKESK. CDR3 length: 18 amino acids. After removal of 4 bases from V and 0 bases from J, the junction contained 12 bases not matched to a gene. This CDR3 is CASSPVGQATYSNQPQHF. Written as DNA, the CDR3 is TGTGCCAGCAGCCCAGTAGGACAGGCCACCTATAGCAATCAGCCCCAGCATTTT.

This rearrangement joins TRBV20-1 to TRBJ1-5; D is perhaps TRBD1 (5 bases). Germline assignment: CDR1 DFQATT and CDR2 SNEGSKA (reference sequence). This CDR3 has 15 residues. The V and J ends lost 3 bases and 0 bases respectively, with 12 bases between them. CDR3 DNA: TGCAGTGCTAGGGGGGGAGGGAGTAGCAATCAGCCCCAGCATTTT. It yields the protein CSARGGGSSNQPQHF.